This is a list of T cell receptor beta chains from one sample in a study of T-cell memory formation after mild COVID-19. TCRdb reanalysed the 5' RACE reads using MiXCR and keeps one entry per CDR3 protein. The table lists hundreds of thousands of distinct CDR3 sequences, approximately 15% of them singletons. Sequencing was carried out using PBMCs or a T cell subset sorted from them (not recorded which). These receptors were collected from a man aged 18 to 29 who had mild COVID-19 (a few samples of this study predate the infection). Cell type and time point are not known. Each CDR3 is given without its conserved first and last residue. The D gene is left open where the match is weak. The size entry is marked missing in some rows and otherwise reads once, few, many or a size class.

V gene	J gene	clone size	D gene	CDR3 protein
TRBV6-5	TRBJ2-2	.	.	ASSYSPVFGELF
TRBV7-9	TRBJ1-3	.	TRBD1	ASSLDRGGNTIY
TRBV6-6	TRBJ1-4	few	.	ASTFSPPGTRANEKLF
TRBV18	TRBJ1-1	few	.	ASSPGPQVNTEAF
TRBV4-3	TRBJ1-1	.	.	ASSQVHGTEAF
TRBV10-3	TRBJ2-2	.	.	AIRSGHNTGELF
TRBV4-3	TRBJ2-7	many	TRBD1	ASRQGDEQY
TRBV6-6	TRBJ1-1	few	.	ASIRGFNYEAF
TRBV5-1	TRBJ2-1	.	.	ASSLTAANNEQF
TRBV24-1	TRBJ2-2	.	.	ATSDLTGNTGELF
TRBV29-1	TRBJ2-2	few	.	SVDAANTGELF
TRBV5-1	TRBJ1-1	many	TRBD1	ASSSQGAEAF
TRBV23-1	TRBJ2-2	once	.	ASSQSWDTGTGELF
TRBV11-2	TRBJ2-7	few	TRBD1	ASSIKLHQGAAYEQY
TRBV27	TRBJ1-2	few	.	ASSLSAGYGYT
TRBV28	TRBJ2-4	few	TRBD2	ASSSGGGLVKNIQY
TRBV6-5	TRBJ2-7	few	.	ASSYSPQALNEQY
TRBV28	TRBJ1-2	.	TRBD1	ASSLGSTGGREGYT
TRBV6-1	TRBJ1-2	few	.	ASSEGISLEDNYGYT
TRBV12-5	TRBJ2-7	.	.	ASGSSTYEQY
TRBV12-3/TRBV12-4	TRBJ1-2	.	TRBD1	ASSLADRGPYGYT
TRBV7-9	TRBJ2-7	.	TRBD1	ASRGAGTGDTYEQY
TRBV5-1	TRBJ1-2	many	TRBD1	ASSLQGASYGYT
TRBV5-1	TRBJ2-1	many	.	ASSGVGSEQF
TRBV5-1	TRBJ1-6	few	TRBD1	ASSLGDRVWNSPLH
TRBV10-3	TRBJ2-3	.	TRBD2	SIRQGLAGTDTQY
TRBV7-2	TRBJ2-1	.	TRBD2	ASSLGTSTYNEQF
TRBV7-9	TRBJ1-3	.	.	ASRGSVSGNTIY
TRBV7-3	TRBJ2-3	few	TRBD1	ASSPRHRGNPTDTQY
TRBV4-2	TRBJ1-1	few	.	ASSPRGADTEAF
TRBV29-1	TRBJ1-1	.	.	SVDVRNTEAF
TRBV6-6	TRBJ2-7	.	.	ASSYSGETAYEQY
TRBV12-3/TRBV12-4	TRBJ1-5	.	TRBD1	ASSTGEGNQPQH
TRBV7-9	TRBJ2-1	.	TRBD2	ASSFTSGGANEQF
TRBV27	TRBJ2-7	few	TRBD2	ASSLGTSGWTYEQY
TRBV20-1	TRBJ2-1	.	TRBD2	SARDSFAGGLVEQF
TRBV20-1	TRBJ1-6	.	.	SARRKFGTRNSPLH
TRBV6-2/TRBV6-3	TRBJ2-3	.	.	ASSYDSIAAGDTQY
TRBV18	TRBJ2-7	many	TRBD1	ASSAAGTGDYEQY
TRBV12-3/TRBV12-4	TRBJ1-2	.	.	ASSDQGGYT
TRBV5-1	TRBJ2-5	few	TRBD2	ASRPVAGGQETQY
TRBV12-3/TRBV12-4	TRBJ1-4	.	.	ASSFSAQWRKLF
TRBV9	TRBJ2-5	.	TRBD1	ASSVGSRGRRETQY
TRBV10-3	TRBJ2-3	many	.	AISESGGTDTQY
TRBV27	TRBJ2-5	.	.	ASSLNVQATQY
TRBV4-1	TRBJ2-2	few	TRBD2	ASSPLAGATGELF
TRBV9	TRBJ1-1	few	.	ASSVRGGTEAF
TRBV29-1	TRBJ1-1	.	.	SASTVVNTEAF